This TCR beta chain was identified in a study of blood T cells in healthy people across ages. Germline-derived CDR1 and CDR2 are SGHTA and FQGNSA. V was cut by 5 bases and J by 0 bases, with 10 bases left in between. The CDR3 spans 14 residues. Through a sample-barcoded 5' primer and a J-beta primer mix, a second PCR was run for roughly 7 to 11 cycles. MiXCR, run by TCRdb on the 5' RACE reads, gives a single entry per CDR3 protein. This table holds roughly 500,000 distinct CDR3 sequences, about 26% found once. This clonotype has more than one count but fewer than ten. Sequenced material: blood. This chain connects TRBV7-2 to TRBJ2-5; D remains unclear. The source of this sequence is a woman in her 70s in good health. For the CDR3, the DNA is TGTGCCAGCAGCCCCGGGCCCCACCAAGAGACCCAGTACTTC. It translates to CASSPGPHQETQYF. Using reference TRBV7-2 and TRBJ2-5 for the parts outside the CDR3, the full variable domain is GAGVSQSPSNKVTEKGKDVELRCDPISGHTALYWYRQSLGQGLEFLIYFQGNSAPDKSGLPSDRFSAERTGGSVSTLTIQRTQQEDSAVYLCASSPGPHQETQYFGPGTRLLVL.